The rows below give T cell receptor beta chains drawn from one sample of a study of T cells in localized non-small cell lung cancer. Sequencing was performed with immunoSEQ multiplex PCR; in TCRdb, only in-frame clones are kept and a portion is missing. In the table there are 75,000 to 80,000 clones, more than 75% of which are singletons. Specimen: peripheral blood, collected before any cancer treatment. These receptors came from a female donor over 55 with stage I lung adenocarcinoma. The CDR3 runs from the conserved cysteine through the conserved F or W. A D gene is named only where the DNA matches it firmly. A row's size may be missing; if present it is once, few, many or a size class.

abundance	v_gene	j_gene	len	d_gene	CDR3aa	CDR3nt
-	TRBV6-5	TRBJ1-2	11	-	CASSVGTSLIF	TGTGCCAGCAGTGTGGGGACGTCGCTTATCTTC
-	TRBV4-2	TRBJ1-5	19	-	CASSQALLAGVGSNQPQHF	TGTGCCAGCAGCCAAGCCCTTCTGGCAGGGGTGGGGAGCAATCAGCCCCAGCATTTT
-	TRBV28	TRBJ1-5	14	-	CASSLGLGNQPQHF	TGTGCCAGCAGTTTAGGGTTGGGCAATCAGCCCCAGCATTTT
-	TRBV19	TRBJ1-5	15	-	CASSMDSYSNQPQHF	TGTGCCAGTAGTATGGACAGCTATAGCAATCAGCCCCAGCATTTT
-	TRBV19	TRBJ2-4	17	TRBD1	CASSIRTGGIAKNIQYF	TGTGCCAGTAGTATCAGGACAGGGGGCATAGCCAAAAACATTCAGTACTTC
-	TRBV11-2	TRBJ2-7	14	-	CASSLAAVSYEQYF	TGTGCCAGCAGCTTAGCTGCCGTCTCCTACGAGCAGTACTTC
-	TRBV7-9	TRBJ2-7	12	-	CASSLGGHGQYF	TGTGCCAGCAGCCTCGGGGGCCATGGGCAGTACTTC
-	TRBV19	TRBJ1-5	13	-	CASSTTKVWLQHF	TGTGCCAGTAGTACCACGAAGGTCTGGCTCCAGCATTTT
few	TRBV2	TRBJ2-7	17	TRBD2	CASSPRTSALSSYEQYF	TGTGCCAGCAGCCCGAGGACTAGCGCCTTAAGCTCCTACGAGCAGTACTTC
-	TRBV7-2	TRBJ1-5	14	-	CASSLELVNQPQHF	TGTGCCAGCAGCTTAGAACTGGTCAATCAGCCCCAGCATTTT
-	TRBV5-6	TRBJ2-7	15	TRBD2	CASKSGTSGNYEQYF	TGTGCCAGCAAGTCCGGGACTAGCGGGAACTACGAGCAGTACTTC
-	TRBV12-5	TRBJ1-2	14	-	CASGFDTPSYGYTF	TGTGCTAGTGGTTTCGACACCCCTAGCTATGGCTACACCTTC
few	TRBV21-1	TRBJ1-2	17	-	CASSAPGQETGFYGYTF	TGTGCCAGCAGCGCTCCAGGCCAGGAAACAGGGTTCTATGGCTACACCTTC
-	TRBV6-1	TRBJ1-2	11	-	CASEGTYGYTF	TGTGCCAGCGAGGGGACCTATGGCTACACCTTC
once	TRBV6-5	TRBJ2-1	12	TRBD2	CASGGLAYEQFF	TGTGCCAGCGGCGGACTAGCCTATGAGCAGTTCTTC
-	TRBV27	TRBJ2-5	15	-	CASSPRTALQETQYF	TGTGCCAGCAGTCCCCGGACGGCACTCCAAGAGACCCAGTACTTC
many	TRBV19	TRBJ1-5	15	-	CASSPLGGSRLPQHF	TGTGCCAGTAGCCCTCTCGGGGGTTCACGTCTCCCCCAGCATTTT
-	TRBV18	TRBJ1-4	17	-	CASFDLGDPATNEKLFF	TGTGCCAGTTTCGACCTCGGGGACCCTGCAACTAATGAAAAACTGTTTTTT
-	TRBV15	TRBJ2-2	19	TRBD2	CATSTGLAGGAANTGELFF	TGTGCCACCAGCACGGGACTAGCGGGAGGTGCAGCGAACACCGGGGAGCTGTTTTTT
few	TRBV4-3	TRBJ1-6	15	-	CASSQDSRGGDTLHF	TGCGCCAGCAGCCAAGATTCACGGGGAGGGGATACCCTCCACTTT
-	TRBV6-1	TRBJ1-1	13	-	CASMISPSTEAFF	TGTGCCAGCATGATCTCCCCCTCGACTGAAGCTTTCTTT
once	TRBV28	TRBJ2-5	15	-	CASSLIGTDQETQYF	TGTGCCAGCAGTTTAATAGGGACGGACCAAGAGACCCAGTACTTC
-	TRBV6-4	TRBJ1-2	15	-	CASSYSPYRHYGYTF	TGTGCCAGCAGTTACTCGCCTTATCGACACTATGGCTACACCTTC
-	TRBV6-7	TRBJ1-1	13	-	CASSRGNSAEAFF	TGTGCCAGCAGTCGGGGGAACTCGGCTGAAGCTTTCTTT
-	TRBV4-2	TRBJ2-6	13	-	CASSPSLANVLTF	TGTGCCAGCAGCCCCTCATTGGCCAACGTCCTGACTTTC
few	TRBV4-1	TRBJ1-1	14	-	CASNTPGVNTEAFF	TGCGCCAGCAATACCCCAGGGGTGAACACTGAAGCTTTCTTT
-	TRBV4-3	TRBJ1-6	16	TRBD1	CASSPDRGRTNSPLHF	TGCGCCAGCAGCCCGGACAGGGGGCGAACAAATTCACCCCTCCACTTT
-	TRBV10-3	TRBJ1-6	15	TRBD1	CAIQRERGLNSPLHF	TGTGCCATCCAGAGGGAGAGGGGGCTGAATTCACCCCTCCACTTT
-	TRBV6-5	TRBJ2-3	15	-	CASSYNQLSTDTQYF	TGTGCCAGCAGTTACAACCAGCTTAGCACAGATACGCAGTATTTT
-	TRBV9	TRBJ2-3	16	-	CASSVGQGPMTDTQYF	TGTGCCAGCAGCGTAGGGCAGGGGCCGATGACAGATACGCAGTATTTT
-	TRBV5-1	TRBJ1-4	16	TRBD1	CASSLAQRGPGEKLFF	TGCGCCAGCAGCTTGGCCCAGAGGGGGCCGGGTGAAAAACTGTTTTTT
-	TRBV5-1	TRBJ2-5	14	-	CASSLDWSGETQYF	TGCGCCAGCAGCTTGGATTGGTCCGGGGAGACCCAGTACTTC
-	TRBV29-1	TRBJ1-6	15	TRBD1	CSVRTGGSYNSPLHF	TGCAGCGTTCGGACAGGGGGCTCCTATAATTCACCCCTCCACTTT
-	TRBV7-2	TRBJ2-1	15	-	CASTLSVSLMNEQFF	TGTGCCAGCACCCTTAGCGTTTCCCTGATGAATGAGCAGTTCTTC
few	TRBV5-1	TRBJ1-4	14	-	CASSSGPQGEKLFF	TGCGCCAGCAGCTCGGGACCGCAAGGAGAAAAACTGTTTTTT
-	TRBV7-3	TRBJ2-5	14	-	CASSQTGIGETQYF	TGTGCCAGCAGCCAAACAGGGATTGGGGAGACCCAGTACTTC
-	TRBV7-2	TRBJ2-7	13	TRBD1	CASSSYRDREQYF	TGTGCCAGCAGCTCGTACCGGGACAGGGAGCAGTACTTC
-	TRBV6-1	TRBJ2-5	15	-	CASSELWGGGETQYF	TGTGCCAGCAGTGAATTGTGGGGGGGCGGGGAGACCCAGTACTTC
few	TRBV27	TRBJ2-7	13	-	CASATARDDEQYF	TGTGCCAGCGCGACCGCGAGGGACGACGAGCAGTACTTC
-	TRBV12-5	TRBJ1-2	17	TRBD1	CASGNPGQGGLNYGYTF	TGTGCTAGTGGTAATCCGGGACAGGGTGGGCTCAACTATGGCTACACCTTC
-	TRBV9	TRBJ1-4	15	-	CASSVEPVQGEKLFF	TGTGCCAGCAGCGTAGAGCCAGTGCAGGGTGAAAAACTGTTTTTT
-	TRBV9	TRBJ1-1	14	-	CASSVEQGTTEAFF	TGTGCCAGCAGCGTAGAACAGGGCACGACTGAAGCTTTCTTT
once	TRBV5-1	TRBJ1-2	14	TRBD1	CASSLQGSVDGYTF	TGCGCCAGCAGCTTACAGGGGTCGGTGGATGGCTACACCTTC
-	TRBV15	TRBJ2-3	15	-	CATSRVGGSTDTQYF	TGTGCCACCAGCAGAGTCGGGGGAAGCACAGATACGCAGTATTTT
-	TRBV30	TRBJ1-6	16	-	CAWSFGAAGANSPLHF	TGTGCCTGGAGTTTTGGGGCCGCGGGCGCAAATTCACCCCTCCACTTT
few	TRBV28	TRBJ1-1	12	-	CASSYTGAEAFF	TGTGCCAGCAGTTACACAGGCGCCGAAGCTTTCTTT
-	TRBV7-9	TRBJ1-1	14	TRBD1	CASSLRDSDTEAFF	TGTGCCAGCAGCTTACGGGACAGTGACACTGAAGCTTTCTTT
-	TRBV11-2	TRBJ1-1	11	-	CASSLGVEARF	TGTGCCAGCAGCCTCGGGGTGGAGGCCCGCTTT
-	TRBV28	TRBJ2-7	15	TRBD1	CASTDPGQGAREQYF	TGTGCCAGCACTGACCCAGGGCAGGGGGCGCGAGAGCAGTACTTC
-	TRBV7-9	TRBJ2-1	16	-	CASSLRLTFPYNEQFF	TGTGCCAGCAGCTTACGGTTGACCTTTCCCTACAATGAGCAGTTCTTC
once	TRBV5-6	TRBJ1-2	15	TRBD1	CASSLGGDRVYGYTF	TGTGCCAGCAGCTTGGGTGGAGACAGGGTCTATGGCTACACCTTC
-	TRBV30	TRBJ1-2	12	-	CAWRHGAGGYTF	TGTGCCTGGAGACACGGGGCCGGCGGCTACACCTTC